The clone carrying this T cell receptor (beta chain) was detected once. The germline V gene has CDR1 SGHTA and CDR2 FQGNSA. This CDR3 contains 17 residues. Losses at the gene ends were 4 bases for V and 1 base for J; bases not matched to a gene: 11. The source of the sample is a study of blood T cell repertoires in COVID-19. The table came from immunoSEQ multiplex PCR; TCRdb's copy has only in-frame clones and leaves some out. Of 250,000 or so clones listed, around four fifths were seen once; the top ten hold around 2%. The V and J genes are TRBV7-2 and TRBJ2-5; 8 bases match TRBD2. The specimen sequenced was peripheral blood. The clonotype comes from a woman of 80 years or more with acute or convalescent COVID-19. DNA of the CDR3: TGTGCCAGCAGCTGGAGCCGGCGGGGGGCGGGCCAAGAGACCCAGTACTTC. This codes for CASSWSRRGAGQETQYF.